Following are 16 T cell receptor beta chains from one sample sequenced in a study of blood T cell repertoires in COVID-19. Here immunoSEQ multiplex PCR was the method, and the copy in TCRdb shows in-frame clones only, minus some. The sample holds tens of thousands of clones, around 79% seen once. The sample comprised peripheral blood. The receptor set was obtained from a man aged 60 to 69 with active or convalescent COVID-19.

V is TRBV2 and J is TRBJ2-1; a possible D gene is TRBD2 (5 bases). This CDR3 comprises 15 residues. With 2 bases removed from V and 4 bases from J, the gap between germline ends came to 12 bases. The V gene's germline CDR1 is SNHLY and CDR2 FYNNEI. The CDR3 sequence: CASSESWEWYNEQFF. The CDR3 DNA follows: TGTGCCAGCAGTGAATCGTGGGAGTGGTACAATGAGCAGTTCTTC.

The chain has TRBV5-4 and TRBJ2-1, with D possibly being TRBD2 (5 bases). The CDR3 has 11 residues. Germline V lookup: CDR1 SGHNT, CDR2 YYREEE (reference sequence). Trimming took 4 bases from V and 9 from J, leaving 8 bases between them. CDR3 in amino acids: CASSLSAEQFF. The CDR3 DNA reads TGTGCCAGCAGCCTTAGCGCTGAGCAGTTCTTC.

The CDR3, as DNA: TGTGCCAGCAGCAAACACCGGGACAGGGTTAAAGAGACCCAGTACTTC. It is translated as CASSKHRDRVKETQYF. The chain couples TRBV21-1 to TRBJ2-5; the table gives TRBD1 as D, unverified against the DNA. TRBV21-1 is recorded as a pseudogene. This CDR3 region has 16 residues.

J is TRBJ2-7 and V is TRBV28; D remains ambiguous. Germline V gives CDR1 MDHEN, CDR2 SYDVKM. V lost 5 bases to trimming and J lost 0 bases, with 14 bases between them. CDR3 length: 15 amino acids. CDR3 loop: CASSPPQSSSYEQYF. CDR3 nucleotides: TGTGCCAGCAGTCCCCCACAGTCGAGCTCCTACGAGCAGTACTTC.

In its sample, this clone was seen once. The rearrangement joins TRBV19 to TRBJ1-1; no clear D gene. The CDR3 loop spans 13 amino acids. Germline loops: CDR1 LNHDA, CDR2 SQIVND (reference sequence). V was trimmed by 1 base and J by 5 bases, leaving 8 bases between them. The CDR3 reads CASSIASETEAFF. The DNA of the CDR3 is TGTGCCAGTAGTATAGCGTCTGAGACTGAAGCTTTCTTT.

The rearrangement joins TRBV4-1 to TRBJ1-2; D might be TRBD1 (6 bases). V lost 1 base to trimming and J lost 0 bases, with 9 bases between them. Germline-derived CDR1 and CDR2 are MGHRA and YSYEKL. The CDR3 is 15 residues long. The CDR3 region is CASSQVQGTNYGYTF. CDR3 nucleotide sequence: TGCGCCAGCAGCCAAGTCCAGGGGACTAACTATGGCTACACCTTC.

The chain links TRBV7-2 to TRBJ1-6, with 8 bases fitting TRBD1. The ends lost 0 bases at V and 0 bases at J; junction bases unmatched: 16. CDR1 and CDR2 (germline): SGHTA, FQGNSA. This CDR3 region has 22 residues. For the CDR3, the DNA is TGTGCCAGCAGCTTAGCCCGGACAGGGTCCCGCACCCAGAGCTCCTATAATTCACCCCTCCACTTT. Protein sequence: CASSLARTGSRTQSSYNSPLHF.

The chain combines TRBV5-1 with TRBJ1-1; 12 nucleotides agree with TRBD1. Germline V lookup: CDR1 SGHRS, CDR2 YFSETQ. V shed 3 bases and J 3 bases; nucleotides not matched to a gene: 12. The CDR3 is 18 residues long. The CDR3 nucleotides are TGCGCCAGCAGCTGGGGACAGGGGGCGACCCAAGGTTACACTGAAGCTTTCTTT. It is translated as CASSWGQGATQGYTEAFF.

About this clone: The same CDR3 arises from other DNA sequences in this sample as well. The chain employs TRBV27 and TRBJ2-3; 7 bases align to TRBD1. The CDR3 contains 14 residues. V lost 6 bases and J lost 1; bases outside the gene matches: 4. Germline loops: CDR1 MNHEY, CDR2 SMNVEV (reference sequence). The CDR3 loop is CASRFTGGTDTQYF. The CDR3 coding sequence is TGTGCCAGCAGATTTACAGGGGGCACAGATACGCAGTATTTT.

The V gene is TRBV6-6, the J gene TRBJ1-1; 10 bases align to TRBD1. J lost 3 bases, V lost 5 bases, and 15 bases had no gene match. This CDR3 comprises 18 residues. Germline-derived CDR1 and CDR2 are MNHNY and SVGAGI (reference sequence). The CDR3 sequence is CASSHSPGTGAGDTEAFF. CDR3 bases: TGTGCCAGCAGTCACAGTCCCGGGACAGGGGCGGGGGACACTGAAGCTTTCTTT.

The rearrangement uses TRBV5-1 and TRBJ2-5; TRBD2 matches at 11 bases. The CDR3 totals 18 residues. With V trimmed by 0 bases and J by 1 base, 8 bases remained unmatched. Per the germline V gene, CDR1 is SGHRS and CDR2 is YFSETQ. The CDR3 sequence: CASSLEASGGQSQETQYF. DNA of the CDR3: TGCGCCAGCAGCTTGGAGGCTAGCGGGGGGCAATCCCAAGAGACCCAGTACTTC.

In this sample, this clone turned up a few times. The J gene is TRBJ1-5, the V gene TRBV28; D remains ambiguous. The V end was cut by 7 bases, the J end by 5 bases, with 9 bases between. The CDR3 loop spans 12 amino acids. The germline V gene has CDR1 MDHEN and CDR2 SYDVKM. The CDR3 DNA is TGTGCCAGCACTCAGGAAGATCAGCCCCAGCATTTT. Amino acids: CASTQEDQPQHF. Filled out from reference TRBV28 and TRBJ1-5, the complete variable domain reads DVKVTQSSRYLVKRTGEKVFLECVQDMDHENMFWYRQDPGLGLRLIYFSYDVKMKEKGDIPEGYSVSREKKERFSLILESASTNQTSMYLCASTQEDQPQHFGDGTRLSIL.

The chain is built from TRBV25-1 and TRBJ1-4; tentative D call: TRBD1 (5 bases). CDR3 size: 15 residues. Germline V gene lookup returns CDR1 MGHDK and CDR2 SYGVNS. The V and J ends lost 4 bases and 8 bases respectively, with 17 bases between them. CDR3 residues: CASSVLGGFDEKLFF. The CDR3 DNA reads as TGTGCCAGCAGTGTATTGGGGGGATTTGACGAAAAACTGTTTTTT. The whole variable domain, remainder taken from reference TRBV25-1 and TRBJ1-4, is EADIYQTPRYLVIGTGKKITLECSQTMGHDKMYWYQQDPGMELHLIHYSYGVNSTEKGDLSSESTVSRIRTEHFPLTLESARPSHTSQYLCASSVLGGFDEKLFFGSGTQLSVL.

This clone was picked up a small number of times. The V call is TRBV7-9, the J call TRBJ1-1; D ambiguous. Per the germline V gene, CDR1 is SEHNR and CDR2 is FQNEAQ (reference sequence). V was trimmed by 1 base and J by 3 bases, leaving 9 bases between them. CDR3 length: 14 amino acids. The CDR3 nucleotides are TGTGCCAGCAGCTTAGGGCAGGTAGACACTGAAGCTTTCTTT. Its translation is CASSLGQVDTEAFF.

The chain links TRBV19 to TRBJ2-1, with D possibly being TRBD2 (6 bases). The length of the CDR3 is 11 residues. Looked up from germline, CDR1 is LNHDA and CDR2 is SQIVND (reference sequence). The germline V and J ends were trimmed by 4 bases and 10 bases, with 8 bases remaining between them. CDR3 in DNA: TGTGCCAGTAGTACTGGGGGGGAGCAGTTCTTC. Amino acids: CASSTGGEQFF.

The genes are TRBV3-1 (or the pseudogene TRBV3-2) and TRBJ2-3, with D possibly being TRBD2 (6 bases). V was trimmed by 2 bases and J by 6 bases, leaving 12 bases between them. Germline CDR1 reads LGHDT; CDR2 reads YNNKEL (reference sequence). The CDR3 runs to 14 residues. CDR3: CASSQSGLADTQYF. CDR3 nucleotides: TGTGCCAGCAGCCAAAGCGGGCTAGCGGATACGCAGTATTTT.